This T cell receptor beta chain was observed in a study of long-term antiretroviral therapy in people with HIV. Study-wide results and limits: Clones that had undergone expansion before ART dominated the repertoire at all time points.

They ran version v3.0 of the immunoSEQ assay at survey level. In sequencing, roughly 40,000-55,000 T-cell genomes per sample were targeted. Clones were sequenced by immunoSEQ multiplex PCR, and TCRdb holds only the in-frame ones, with some missing. The sample shows about 24,000 clones, about 79% of them seen only once. This clone has a handful of counts. Its antigen is undetermined. This TCR was recovered from a man aged 50 to 60 with HIV. Sequencing used unsorted PBMCs, obtained 3 years after starting antiretroviral therapy.

The CDR3 coding sequence is TGTGCCAGCAGTTACCGGGGGGAATCCTACGAGCAGTACTTC. This codes for CASSYRGESYEQYF. V is TRBV6-5 and J is TRBJ2-7; 7 nucleotides match TRBD2. This CDR3 has 14 amino acids. Trimming at V came to 2 bases and at J to 1 base, leaving 2 bases not matched to a gene. Per the germline V gene, CDR1 is MNHEY and CDR2 is SVGAGI.